The sequence of this TCR beta chain was determined in a study of cytomegalovirus exposure and HLA in healthy donors (TCRdb year 2017). As for the study more broadly: An earlier analysis of several hundred of the donors reported approximately 280 Gb of sequence data and about 120 million unique TCR beta sequences obtained from about 170 million T cells. Approximately 330 gigabases of sequencing data and 70 million to 95 million unique TCR sequences made up an early release that covered around 640 HLA-typed donors. Of the 300 to 400 genotyped donors, roughly 85% fell in the genetic ancestry cluster associated with self-reported Caucasian donors. The study aimed to test whether cataloging public T cell receptors could reveal signatures of past pathogen exposure. The study used immunosequencing to profile the T cell repertoires of 600 to 850 subjects and linked those repertoires to cytomegalovirus serostatus. Along with the roughly 710-subject first cohort, a separate validation cohort of roughly 110 different subjects was used. High-throughput TCR immunosequencing, statistical association of individual TCRs with disease status, and machine learning were combined to predict cytomegalovirus infection status. In a later analysis, previously published TCR beta repertoires from about 640 donors were re-analyzed and high-resolution HLA genotyping was added so that TCR occurrence patterns could be studied. Rather than using new phenotypic data, the later analysis identified candidate immune exposures from TCR beta sequences and from how often those sequences occurred across donors. To decide whether each TCR beta V gene segment behaved as functional or pseudogenic, an earlier analysis of fewer than 750 of the donors relied on high-throughput TCR beta sequencing. Donor age, sex, ethnicity and CMV serostatus were compiled together with the repertoire data. A later genetic analysis used genome-wide SNP genotypes for about 55% of the 666 donors, treating that subset as a discovery cohort. All discovery cohort repertoires had been generated on a single sequencing platform. Both class I and class II loci were covered by HLA typing, at four-digit resolution. Typing coverage differed by locus: A, B, C, DRB1 and DQB1 were typed in about 629-630 donors, DQA1 in about 500, DPA1 in around 600, and DPB1 in around 490. Roughly five DR-DQ haplotypes were handled as single units for association and clustering because linkage in the cohort was strong. Among 398 genotyped donors of the cohort, an average of roughly 230,000 unique TCR beta nucleotide sequences was sequenced per donor, of which about 19% were non-productive. What the research found in general, with its limitations: For the cohort, immune exposure information was limited to CMV serostatus. A further reported finding was that TCR beta sequences accurately predicted the HLA-A and HLA-B alleles for most subjects in the first cohort. The sequencing pipeline was judged likely to have produced a cluster of highly shared sequence variants as a technical artifact. Specific HLA alleles were associated with about 17,000 TCR beta sequences at a false discovery rate of 0.05 in a later analysis. Across donors, most TCR sequences were observed very rarely, whereas some public TCRs were present in many individuals. The authors suggested that the approach could potentially be extended to other disease states and immunological phenotypes. In a later analysis, most CMV-associated TCR beta chains were found to appear HLA-restricted, with HLA associations seemingly driven largely by CMV exposure. Three of the identified cytomegalovirus-associated TCR beta chains were confirmed in vitro to be specific for cytomegalovirus antigens. In a later genetic analysis, a missense DCLRE1C variant was associated with V-gene and J-gene trimming of TCR beta chains, and the association was replicated in an independent cohort. According to a later genetic analysis, donors in an Asian-associated ancestry cluster had fewer N-insertions in productive TCRs than the roughly 670-donor mean. The presence/absence analyses assumed that sequencing depth was roughly uniform across donors, and that assumption may not be true. Correlated functional status among segregating V segments might be attributable to linkage disequilibrium, but an unknown experimental factor could not be ruled out. A total of about 150 TCR beta chains were listed by the study as associated with cytomegalovirus. The cohort was sequenced for TCR beta chains only, and without alpha or paired-chain data the features that could be detected were limited. Strong co-occurrence of HLA alleles, especially DR and DQ, made assigning TCR associations to individual alleles difficult. Because counts were too low, 15 to 20 rarely observed V segments, including chromosome 9 orphons, were left out of the earlier analysis of 587 of the donors. In a later analysis, TCR association rates were found to vary across HLA loci, with the most associated TCRs seen for DRB1 alleles and the fewest for HLA-C alleles. In a later analysis, several top co-occurrence clusters were reported to appear linked to parvovirus B19, influenza, CMV and Epstein-Barr virus. Some IMGT-functional V segments, including TRBV6-2 and TRBV6-3, could not be told apart with the 87-base-pair reads, so those segments were excluded. In an earlier analysis of under 600 of the donors, most TCR beta V segments were observed in productive rearrangements about 87% or about 30% of the time, broadly matching IMGT annotations. Compared with equally common non-associated chains, HLA-associated TCR beta chains in a later analysis were more clonally expanded and had lower generation probabilities. The classifier was reported to diagnose cytomegalovirus status with high specificity and sensitivity in both the original cohort and the validation cohort. HLA typing was unavailable for some donors at each locus, so association tests used only the typed subset.

Remarks on this clone: There is no known antigen for this receptor. No per-base quality is available; no much larger clone lies one base away.

The cohort was made up of approximately 700 healthy bone marrow donors. At the time of sampling, all cohort members were nominally healthy, though unrecorded immune exposures were likely present. The donor was CMV seronegative and was included in the group of 352 seronegative cohort members. A peripheral blood sample was provided by each donor, and peripheral blood mononuclear cells were used for TCR beta sequencing. Genomic DNA extraction from the blood cell samples was performed with the Qiagen DNeasy Blood Extraction Kit. The CDR3 runs 14 amino acids, cysteine and phenylalanine included. Only the CDR3 region is kept as DNA, spanning 42 bases read in frame from base 1. V is cut back by 1 base and J by 5 bases, with 2 bases in the junction unmatched. The germline V gene gives CDR1 as MNHNS and CDR2 as SASEGT. Library prep was done by the immunoSEQ multiplex PCR assay. For the multiplex PCR, a mixture combining 60 forward primers for TCR Vbeta segments and 13 reverse primers for TCR Jbeta segments was used. Amplification of the CDR3 region of rearranged TCR beta genes was performed with a multiplex PCR assay on genomic DNA. Amplified TCR beta libraries were sequenced as 87-base-pair reads on the Illumina HiSeq System. The original methods were these. A later analysis tallied around 82 million unique TCR beta chains across the 650 to 750 repertoires, and some 10 million of those chains were shared by two or more donors. To remove PCR and sequencing errors, raw reads were error-corrected and collapsed into unique sequences using a nearest-neighbor algorithm that merged closely related sequences. Alignment of CDR3 sequences to IMGT reference sequences was used to assign V, D and J gene segments. For a sequence to be retained, a match of at least six nucleotides was required to both a V gene segment and a J gene segment. Rearrangements were classified as productive when the CDR3 lacked stop codons and remained in frame with V and J, and all other rearrangements were classified as non-productive. Following IMGT convention, CDR3 was defined as the stretch from the second conserved V-encoded cysteine to the conserved J-encoded phenylalanine. Sequences without an unambiguous match to a single V gene segment were excluded from the earlier analysis of approximately 560 of the donors. In an earlier analysis of about 590 of the donors, a V segment was called functional when productive rearrangements were above 56.7%, and segregating when the standard deviation between donors exceeded 5%. A statistical classification framework was developed to diagnose cytomegalovirus status using the catalog of TCR beta chain sequences. In a later analysis, TCR nucleotide sequences were compared against IMGT/GENE-DB human TR gene sequences so that V and J genes could be assigned. Using the TCRdist pipeline, a later analysis assigned CDR3 sequences along with most-parsimonious VDJ recombination scenarios. In a later analysis, every TCR beta chain was defined by the combination of its CDR3 amino acid sequence and its V-gene family, and reads without a unique V-gene family were dropped. In a later analysis, 450 to 600 highly shared, low-generation-probability nucleotide sequences were removed to address suspected cross-contamination and a sequencing artifact. A later analysis calculated a clonal expansion index for each public chain from normalized within-repertoire ranks of inferred template counts. In a later analysis, generation probabilities were computed with a VDJ recombination model fitted to out-of-frame rearrangements, and the resulting probabilities were checked against IGoR. In a later analysis, hypergeometric tests were used to score TCR-TCR, TCR-HLA and TCR-CMV co-occurrence, with a repertoire-size bias correction applied to TCR pairs. A later analysis estimated false discovery rates by permuting HLA or CMV assignments 20 times. In a later analysis, co-occurring TCRs were grouped with DBSCAN, and TCRdist sequence similarity was added when clustering was performed within HLA-allele-positive subsets. For co-occurrence clustering, repertoires with fewer than 30,000 or more than 120,000 public chains were excluded, along with about five repertoires with anomalous nucleotide sharing. What TCRdb holds here is the immuneACCESS table cut down to in-frame rearrangements. Part of the clones is not present; checked against another copy, under half of the missing clones reflect an unresolved V gene, and the others are unexplained. V, J and clone size derive from that table, while D and trimming were established from the DNA sequence. For this sample the table gives about 200,000 clones, of which approximately 86% were detected only once. Together, the top ten hold about 1.7% of the sample.

The clonotype comes from a woman in her late teens or twenties in good health and CMV-seronegative. The receptor chain draws on TRBV6-1 and TRBJ2-1, and TRBD2 matches 7 of the central bases. Sequencing was carried out using PBMCs. The nucleotides are TGTGCCAGCAGTGAAGAGGGAGGGAACAATGAGCAGTTCTTC. It translates as CASSEEGGNNEQFF.